These 31 T cell receptor beta chains were all obtained from the same sample, sequenced in a study of T cell responses to AZD1222 COVID-19 vaccine. TCRdb's table, derived via immunoSEQ multiplex PCR, lists solely in-frame clones and lacks some. Of 180,000 or so clones in the sample, 88% were seen once. Sequenced here: peripheral blood, sampled 28 days after the second AZD1222 dose. All receptors derive from an adult who received the AZD1222 COVID-19 vaccine.

DNA of the CDR3: TGTGCCAGAAGCCTTGGAGGGATTACGGGCTACACCTTC. This translates into CARSLGGITGYTF. The chain carries TRBV5-3 and TRBJ1-2, with D unclear. TRBV5-3 is an ORF for which the function is uncertain. The germline V and J ends were trimmed by 4 bases and 8 bases, with 15 bases remaining between them. The CDR3 totals 13 residues.

V is TRBV9 and J is TRBJ1-2; no reliable D call. V dropped 4 bases and J dropped 0 bases, with 10 bases sitting between them. CDR3 length: 14 amino acids. In germline, CDR1 is SGDLS, CDR2 YYNGEE. CDR3 nucleotides: TGTGCCAGCAGCCCTGCACGAGCTAACTATGGCTACACCTTC. Encoded protein: CASSPARANYGYTF. The full variable domain, in which reference TRBV9 and TRBJ1-2 provide the parts outside the CDR3, is DSGVTQTPKHLITATGQRVTLRCSPRSGDLSVYWYQQSLDQGLQFLIQYYNGEERAKGNILERFSAQQFPDLHSELNLSSLELGDSALYFCASSPARANYGYTFGSGTRLTVV.

The CDR3 DNA follows: TGTGCCAGTAGTATAGGGGGAGATCTCCCTATTCGCTATGGCTACACCTTC. This sequence encodes CASSIGGDLPIRYGYTF. This chain joins TRBV19 and TRBJ1-2; unclear D gene. The germline V and J ends were trimmed by 1 base and 4 bases, with 19 bases remaining between them. This CDR3 contains 17 residues. Germline assignment: CDR1 LNHDA and CDR2 SQIVND (reference sequence). Using reference TRBV19 and TRBJ1-2 for the parts outside the CDR3, the full variable domain is DGGITQSPKYLFRKEGQNVTLSCEQNLNHDAMYWYRQDPGQGLRLIYYSQIVNDFQKGDIAEGYSVSREKKESFPLTVTSAQKNPTAFYLCASSIGGDLPIRYGYTFGSGTRLTVV.

This clone was seen just once. V and J are TRBV11-3 and TRBJ1-1; D uncertain. The CDR3 consists of 13 residues. Trimming shortened V by 8 bases and J by 0 bases, and 10 bases separated the two germline ends. From germline, CDR1 is SGHNT and CDR2 YENEEA. CDR3 nucleotides: TGTGCCAGCCCACCGCGGATGAACACTGAAGCTTTCTTT. Residues: CASPPRMNTEAFF.

This clone was recorded a few times. J is TRBJ2-7 and V is TRBV2, with 9 bases lining up with TRBD1. From germline, CDR1 is SNHLY and CDR2 FYNNEI. J lost 1 base, V lost 6 bases, and 7 bases had no gene match. The CDR3 loop spans 15 amino acids. CDR3 bases: TGTGCCAGCAGACCCGGGACAGGGCCTTCCTACGAGCAGTACTTC. It encodes CASRPGTGPSYEQYF.

This clone showed up just a few times. The chain carries TRBV27 and TRBJ2-1, with no clear D. The CDR3 loop spans 13 amino acids. Germline CDR1 and CDR2: MNHEY and SMNVEV (reference sequence). Trimming removed 8 bases at V and 9 bases at J, with 17 bases between. The CDR3 reads CASGSTPLREQFF. The CDR3 DNA reads TGTGCCAGCGGATCGACTCCCCTTCGTGAGCAGTTCTTC.

This chain joins TRBV6-5 and TRBJ2-2; the D is unclear. This CDR3 contains 12 residues. Germline V gene lookup returns CDR1 MNHEY and CDR2 SVGAGI. The V and J ends lost 8 bases and 1 base respectively, with 5 bases between them. Here the CDR3 reads CASQENTGELFF. The CDR3 DNA reads as TGTGCCAGCCAGGAGAACACCGGGGAGCTGTTTTTT.

The V gene is TRBV9, the J gene TRBJ2-7, with 9 bases identical to TRBD2. Germline CDR1 SGDLS, CDR2 YYNGEE. V trimming: 0 bases; J trimming: 5 bases; junction bases outside the gene matches: 6. The CDR3 is 15 residues long. As DNA, the CDR3 is TGTGCCAGCAGCGTAGGTGTTAGCGGGAGCCACGAGCAGTACTTC. It encodes CASSVGVSGSHEQYF.

The J gene is TRBJ2-3, the V gene TRBV14, with a weak D call TRBD1 (5 bases). CDR1 and CDR2 (germline): SGHDN, FVKESK. The germline V and J ends were trimmed by 4 bases and 6 bases, with 26 bases remaining between them. This CDR3 contains 18 residues. The CDR3 sequence is CASSPLSWGKISRDTQYF. CDR3 nucleotide sequence: TGTGCCAGCAGCCCCCTTAGTTGGGGCAAAATCAGCCGGGATACGCAGTATTTT.

V and J are TRBV25-1 and TRBJ2-1; 11 nucleotides match TRBD2. This CDR3 has 17 amino acids. The trim removed 6 bases at V and 3 bases at J, leaving 10 bases unmatched. Per germline, CDR1 MGHDK and CDR2 SYGVNS. The CDR3 loop is CASRLTSGSGSYNEQFF. The CDR3 DNA reads as TGTGCCAGCAGACTCACTAGCGGGAGCGGAAGCTACAATGAGCAGTTCTTC.

The chain uses TRBV24-1 and TRBJ1-5; tentatively, D is TRBD1 (5 bases). Germline lookup yields CDR1 KGHDR and CDR2 SFDVKD. Between the trimmed V and J ends, which lost 4 bases and 9 bases, there was a span of 12 bases. The CDR3 is 13 amino acids. CDR3: CATSEQDDRPQHF. The CDR3 nucleotides read TGTGCCACCAGTGAACAGGATGATAGGCCCCAGCATTTT.

About this clone itself: Distinct nucleotide sequences in the sample also encode this CDR3. V usage is TRBV28 and J usage is TRBJ2-1; TRBD2 matches 8 bases. Germline V gene lookup returns CDR1 MDHEN and CDR2 SYDVKM. The junction had 3 bases not matched to a gene; V was cut back by 5 bases and J by 0 bases. The CDR3 covers 15 residues. The CDR3 DNA follows: TGTGCCAGCAGTCCCAGCGGGAGCTCCTACAATGAGCAGTTCTTC. Amino acids: CASSPSGSSYNEQFF. The whole variable domain, filled in from reference TRBV28 and TRBJ2-1, reads DVKVTQSSRYLVKRTGEKVFLECVQDMDHENMFWYRQDPGLGLRLIYFSYDVKMKEKGDIPEGYSVSREKKERFSLILESASTNQTSMYLCASSPSGSSYNEQFFGPGTRLTVL.

CDR3 region: CASSVDVAGEGYNEQFF. CDR3 sequence (DNA): TGTGCCAGCAGCGTAGATGTAGCGGGAGAAGGGTACAATGAGCAGTTCTTC. The chain has TRBV9 and TRBJ2-1, with 9 nucleotides matching TRBD2. J was trimmed by 4 bases and V by 0 bases; bases with no gene match: 8. Germline V lookup: CDR1 SGDLS, CDR2 YYNGEE. The CDR3 has 17 residues.

The chain joins TRBV10-3 to TRBJ1-5, with D perhaps TRBD1 (6 bases). Germline CDR1 ENHRY, CDR2 SYGVKD. The CDR3 runs 15 residues. V lost 4 bases to trimming and J lost 0 bases, with 10 bases between them. CDR3 bases: TGTGCCATCAGTGGGGGGCGGGCTAGCAATCAGCCCCAGCATTTT. Translating gives CAISGGRASNQPQHF.

The chain joins TRBV6-5 to TRBJ2-7; tentatively, D is TRBD1 (5 bases). Germline V gene data show CDR1 as MNHEY and CDR2 as SVGAGI. Deletions cut 7 bases from V and 6 bases from J, with 19 bases between. The CDR3 has 14 amino acids. Written as DNA, the CDR3 is TGTGCCAGCACCCAGGGCCAGGGAAGAGGCGAGCAGTACTTC. It translates to CASTQGQGRGEQYF.

The rearrangement joins TRBV19 to TRBJ2-7; no clear D gene. The CDR3 runs 14 residues. The germline V gene has CDR1 LNHDA and CDR2 SQIVND (reference sequence). The V and J ends lost 1 base and 2 bases respectively, with 9 bases between them. As DNA, the CDR3 is TGTGCCAGTAGTATAGGTGGCGTAGCCTACGAGCAGTACTTC. Translating it yields CASSIGGVAYEQYF. The full variable domain, with the rest looked up from reference TRBV19 and TRBJ2-7, is DGGITQSPKYLFRKEGQNVTLSCEQNLNHDAMYWYRQDPGQGLRLIYYSQIVNDFQKGDIAEGYSVSREKKESFPLTVTSAQKNPTAFYLCASSIGGVAYEQYFGPGTRLTVT.

The chain joins TRBV4-1 to TRBJ2-3, with 10 bases lining up with TRBD1. Unmatched junction bases numbered 4, after V lost 4 bases and J lost 12 bases. The length of the CDR3 is 12 residues. Per the germline V gene, CDR1 is MGHRA and CDR2 is YSYEKL. The CDR3 region is CASSRDRGTQYF. The CDR3 nucleotides read TGCGCCAGCAGCCGGGACAGGGGAACACAGTATTTT.

This clone appeared a single time. The chain carries TRBV5-4 and TRBJ2-5; no clear D. This CDR3 has 14 amino acids. Per germline, CDR1 SGHNT and CDR2 YYREEE (reference sequence). V lost 0 bases to trimming and J lost 3 bases, with 9 bases between them. In DNA, the CDR3 is TGTGCCAGCAGCTTGGTTGCGAGAGAAGAGACCCAGTACTTC. Amino acids: CASSLVAREETQYF.

The V and J genes are TRBV7-2 and TRBJ2-5; D is uncertain. Germline V lookup: CDR1 SGHTA, CDR2 FQGNSA. This CDR3 is built from 11 residues. V was pared by 1 base and J by 7 bases, with 4 bases between. The DNA of the CDR3 is TGTGCCAGCAGCTTAGACGGGACCCAGTACTTC. Translated, it gives CASSLDGTQYF.

This clone was seen a single time. This chain joins TRBV12-3 or TRBV12-4 and TRBJ1-2; weak D call: TRBD1 (5 bases). V gave up 7 bases and J gave up 3 bases, with 9 bases separating them. The CDR3 runs 12 residues. This CDR3 reads CASTQVDYGYTF. The CDR3 DNA is TGTGCCAGCACACAGGTGGACTATGGCTACACCTTC.

A note on this clone: The same CDR3 can be traced to other DNA sequences in this sample. The chain is built from TRBV14 and TRBJ2-3; D remains unclear. This CDR3 has 13 amino acids. CDR1 SGHDN and CDR2 FVKESK come from the germline V gene. V lost 1 base to trimming and J lost 1 base, with 3 bases between them. The CDR3 protein is CASSQVGTDTQYF. Here the CDR3 DNA reads TGTGCCAGCAGCCAAGTAGGCACAGATACGCAGTATTTT.

The chain links TRBV7-3 to TRBJ2-3; D perhaps matches TRBD2 (5 bases). Trimming pared 6 bases from V and 5 bases from J, leaving 9 bases between. The CDR3 runs to 12 residues. In germline, CDR1 is SGHTA, CDR2 FQGTGA. CDR3 sequence (DNA): TGTGCCAGCAGTCCGGCGGGAGATACGCAGTATTTT. Translation: CASSPAGDTQYF.

This chain connects TRBV3-1 (or the pseudogene TRBV3-2) to TRBJ2-3, with D perhaps given as TRBD1 or TRBD2 (5 bases each). The ends were cut back, 0 bases at V and 5 bases at J, with 12 bases in the middle. Per the germline V gene, CDR1 is LGHDT and CDR2 is YNNKEL (reference sequence). The CDR3 runs to 15 residues. The CDR3 DNA reads TGTGCCAGCAGCCAAGATGGGGGATCACGAGATACGCAGTATTTT. This codes for CASSQDGGSRDTQYF.

The chain recombines TRBV7-2 with TRBJ2-7, with D tentatively TRBD1 or TRBD2 (6 bases each). The CDR3 loop spans 15 amino acids. Germline lookup yields CDR1 SGHTA and CDR2 FQGNSA. The ends were cut back, 5 bases at V and 0 bases at J, with 14 bases in the middle. CDR3 protein: CASSGGRTASYEQYF. The CDR3 DNA reads as TGTGCCAGCAGCGGGGGGAGGACAGCCTCCTACGAGCAGTACTTC.

As DNA, the CDR3 is TGTGCCATCAGTGGTGGCGGGCCCCGGGGAGGGGGCACAGATACGCAGTATTTT. It encodes CAISGGGPRGGGTDTQYF. The gene calls are TRBV10-3 and TRBJ2-3; 7 nucleotides match TRBD2. CDR3 size: 18 residues. V dropped 4 bases and J dropped 1; count of bases not matched to a gene: 14. The germline gives CDR1 ENHRY, CDR2 SYGVKD.

V usage is TRBV5-1 and J usage is TRBJ2-1; 14 positions match TRBD2. This CDR3 is 15 amino acids long. After removal of 7 bases from V and 8 bases from J, the junction contained 8 bases not matched to a gene. CDR1 SGHRS and CDR2 YFSETQ come from the germline V gene. CDR3 loop: CASGRLAGGVDEQFF. The CDR3 bases are TGCGCCAGCGGACGACTAGCGGGAGGGGTGGATGAGCAGTTCTTC. Based on the CDR3 plus reference TRBV5-1 and TRBJ2-1, the full variable domain is KAGVTQTPRYLIKTRGQQVTLSCSPISGHRSVSWYQQTPGQGLQFLFEYFSETQRNKGNFPGRFSGRQFSNSRSEMNVSTLELGDSALYLCASGRLAGGVDEQFFGPGTRLTVL.

The chain uses TRBV24-1 and TRBJ2-2; TRBD1 might be the D (6 bases). Germline V lookup: CDR1 KGHDR, CDR2 SFDVKD. The CDR3 consists of 17 residues. V was trimmed by 0 bases and J by 3 bases, leaving 13 bases between them. In DNA form, the CDR3 reads TGTGCCACCAGTGATTTGCGTGCAGGGGTGCACACCGGGGAGCTGTTTTTT. This encodes CATSDLRAGVHTGELFF.

The J gene is TRBJ2-7, the V gene TRBV2, with a weak D call TRBD1 (6 bases). The CDR3 loop spans 15 amino acids. Germline values: CDR1 SNHLY, CDR2 FYNNEI. Trimming pared 3 bases from V and 0 bases from J, leaving 12 bases between. In DNA form, the CDR3 reads TGTGCCAGCAGTGAGCCCGACAGGCCCTCCTACGAGCAGTACTTC. This translates into CASSEPDRPSYEQYF.

The genes are TRBV30 and TRBJ1-6; D unclear. With 4 bases removed from V and 0 bases from J, the gap between germline ends came to 10 bases. The length of the CDR3 is 15 residues. Germline V gene data show CDR1 as GTSNPN and CDR2 as SVGIG (reference sequence). This CDR3 is CAWTQPGSYNSPLHF. The CDR3 DNA reads TGTGCCTGGACCCAGCCCGGCTCCTATAATTCACCCCTCCACTTT.

This sequence joins TRBV5-6 and TRBJ2-3; maybe TRBD2 (5 bases). The germline V gene has CDR1 SGHDT and CDR2 YYEEEE. V was trimmed by 1 base and J by 0 bases, leaving 9 bases between them. The CDR3 runs 15 residues. The CDR3 DNA follows: TGTGCCAGCAGCTTGCTCGGGAAGAGCACAGATACGCAGTATTTT. This translates into CASSLLGKSTDTQYF.

The table lists this clone with a few counts. The rearrangement uses TRBV5-1 and TRBJ1-4; TRBD1 might be the D (5 bases). CDR3 length equals 15 residues. V lost 3 bases and J 8 bases, leaving 17 bases between the germline ends. Looked up from germline, CDR1 is SGHRS and CDR2 is YFSETQ. The CDR3 sequence: CASSSTTSGREKLFF. The DNA of the CDR3 is TGCGCCAGCAGCTCCACCACCTCAGGGAGGGAAAAACTGTTTTTT.